One sample yielded the 2 T cell receptor beta chains listed below, sequenced in a study of identical twins. TCRdb re-derived calls from the 5' RACE reads in MiXCR, one entry per CDR3 protein. Of 200,000 to 250,000 distinct CDR3 sequences in the sample, 6% to 9% were seen once. These same data were also listed under a study on yellow fever vaccine responses in identical twins.

Sequenced sample: memory (CD45RO+) T cells sorted from blood. Receptors were obtained from a woman under 30 in good health.

This clonotype was seen a few times. With a much larger clone just one base away, this may be a read error. The CDR3 nucleotides read TGTGCCAGCAGCTGGGACAGGGCGGCAGATACGCAGTATTTT. As protein: CASSWDRAADTQYF. This chain uses TRBV7-2 with TRBJ2-3, with TRBD1 matching over 9 bases. Looked up from germline, CDR1 is SGHTA and CDR2 is FQGNSA. The CDR3 is 14 amino acids. J lost 4 bases, V lost 4 bases, and 3 bases had no gene match.

At least ten counts were recorded for this clonotype. The chain recombines TRBV5-1 with TRBJ2-7; 7 positions agree with TRBD1. CDR1 and CDR2 (germline): SGHRS, YFSETQ. The CDR3 has 13 amino acids. V gave up 3 bases and J gave up 2 bases; unmatched junction bases: 2. The CDR3 coding sequence is TGCGCCAGCAGCTCCGGGACAGCCTACGAGCAGTACTTC. Its protein is CASSSGTAYEQYF.